These 20 T cell receptor beta chains came from one sample sequenced in a study of vaccination and CD4 T cells after COVID-19. Cultured CD4+ T-cell DNA underwent Oncomine TCR Beta short-read sequencing. Using its own MiXCR run on the PCR reads, TCRdb lists one record per CDR3 protein. The top ten hold roughly 27% of the sample, which has 20,000 to 30,000 distinct CDR3 sequences, 50% seen once. Regarding treatment: roughly ten-day PBMC culture with coronavirus spike peptide pools or control peptides (ViraFEST assay). Their specific antigens are unknown. Material: CD4+ T cells from blood, cultured in vitro, obtained before SARS-CoV-2 vaccination. These receptors all come from a human donor who received a COVID-19 vaccine.

V is TRBV2 and J is TRBJ2-3, with TRBD2 identical over 12 bases. Trimming at V came to 6 bases and at J to 6 bases, leaving 7 bases not matched to a gene. The CDR3 covers 15 residues. CDR1 is SNHLY, CDR2 FYNNEI, per germline. The CDR3 loop reads CASSGLAGGPDTQYF. DNA of the CDR3: TGTGCCAGCAGCGGTCTAGCGGGGGGGCCCGATACGCAGTATTTT.

This clonotype was seen a few times. The chain uses TRBV19 and TRBJ1-5; D may be TRBD1 (5 bases). Germline V CDR1 and CDR2: LNHDA, SQIVND (reference sequence). The CDR3 has 15 amino acids. The V and J ends lost 8 bases and 7 bases respectively, with 21 bases between them. As DNA, the CDR3 is TGTGCCAGTTCCGGGGCCCTCGGCGGAACACAGCCCCAGCATTTT. It specifies CASSGALGGTQPQHF.

This clonotype was seen more than once but under ten times. This chain connects TRBV30 to TRBJ1-1; D is perhaps TRBD1 (6 bases). This CDR3 is 18 amino acids long. Germline lookup yields CDR1 GTSNPN and CDR2 SVGIG (reference sequence). V shed 3 bases and J shed 6 bases, with 29 bases lying between them. The CDR3 loop is CAWRRGGGRGSQGPEAFF. In DNA, the CDR3 is TGTGCCTGGAGACGCGGCGGAGGGAGGGGGTCCCAGGGCCCTGAAGCTTTCTTT.

The chain joins TRBV6-5 to TRBJ1-5; TRBD1 might be the D (6 bases). V lost 3 bases and J 0 bases, leaving 9 bases between the germline ends. Germline assignment: CDR1 MNHEY and CDR2 SVGAGI. The CDR3 consists of 15 residues. This CDR3 is CASSYDRYSNQPQHF. The CDR3 DNA reads TGTGCCAGCAGTTATGACAGGTATAGCAATCAGCCCCAGCATTTT.

The chain links TRBV20-1 to TRBJ1-5, with no clear D. The CDR3 totals 11 residues. V was pared by 6 bases and J by 11 bases, with 14 bases between. Germline assignment: CDR1 DFQATT and CDR2 SNEGSKA (reference sequence). The CDR3 DNA reads as TGCAGTGCCGACGAAGCTGGGGCCCAGCATTTT. Amino acids: CSADEAGAQHF.

There are a few counts of this clonotype. The chain combines TRBV29-1 with TRBJ1-2; perhaps TRBD1 as D (5 bases). The CDR3 runs to 13 residues. Germline CDR1 SQVTM, CDR2 ANQGSEA. Trimming shortened V by 4 bases and J by 4 bases, and 13 bases separated the two germline ends. The CDR3: CSVAAGMGYGYTF. The CDR3 DNA follows: TGCAGCGTTGCGGCAGGGATGGGCTATGGCTACACCTTC.

The chain uses TRBV5-1 and TRBJ1-2; 8 bases match TRBD1. This CDR3 spans 17 amino acids. Losses at the gene ends were 4 bases for V and 6 bases for J; bases not matched to a gene: 17. Germline V CDR1 and CDR2: SGHRS, YFSETQ. The CDR3 DNA reads TGCGCCAGCAGCCTCTCCGGGACAGGAACCTTAGGGGATGGCTACACCTTC. This sequence encodes CASSLSGTGTLGDGYTF.

This chain connects TRBV19 to TRBJ1-2; no clear D. CDR1 and CDR2 from the germline V gene are LNHDA and SQIVND (reference sequence). This CDR3 has 14 amino acids. V was trimmed by 6 bases and J by 4 bases, leaving 15 bases between them. CDR3: CASRPGSPTYGYTF. In DNA, the CDR3 is TGTGCCAGTAGGCCGGGCAGCCCTACCTATGGCTACACCTTC.

The chain links TRBV24-1 to TRBJ2-2; maybe TRBD2 (6 bases). The V end lost 9 bases, the J end lost 1 base, and 14 bases lay between the germline ends. The V gene's germline CDR1 is KGHDR and CDR2 SFDVKD. The CDR3 runs to 15 residues. Here the CDR3 reads CATAGRPVNTGELFF. The CDR3 bases are TGTGCCACCGCCGGGAGACCGGTGAACACCGGGGAGCTGTTTTTT.

This rearrangement joins TRBV20-1 to TRBJ1-6; 8 nucleotides match TRBD1. V dropped 1 base and J dropped 7; count of bases not matched to a gene: 6. The V gene's germline CDR1 is DFQATT and CDR2 SNEGSKA (reference sequence). This CDR3 is 15 amino acids long. Here the CDR3 DNA reads TGCAGTGCTAGAGGGGGCAGGGGGCAAAATTCACCCCTCCACTTT. This sequence encodes CSARGGRGQNSPLHF.

Only one count was recorded for this clonotype. The chain couples TRBV11-3 to TRBJ2-5; TRBD2 aligns across 8 bases. V lost 5 bases to trimming and J lost 5 bases; unmatched junction nucleotides: 28. Germline V lookup: CDR1 SGHNT, CDR2 YENEEA. This CDR3 has 21 residues. The CDR3 sequence is CASSPPTGGGPPFHIWETQYF. CDR3 nucleotides: TGTGCCAGCAGCCCCCCCACTGGCGGGGGGCCTCCTTTTCACATTTGGGAGACCCAGTACTTC.

CDR3 nucleotide sequence: TGCAGTGCTAGAGATTCAGGGGGGAATGAAAAACTGTTTTTT. Protein: CSARDSGGNEKLFF. This chain uses TRBV20-1 with TRBJ1-4, with 7 positions matching TRBD1. The germline gives CDR1 DFQATT, CDR2 SNEGSKA (reference sequence). V was clipped by 0 bases and J by 5 bases; unmatched bases: 3. CDR3 size: 14 residues.

This chain links TRBV6-1 with TRBJ2-2; 9 positions match TRBD1. This CDR3 spans 15 amino acids. V shed 5 bases and J 6 bases; nucleotides not matched to a gene: 7. Per the germline V gene, CDR1 is MNHNS and CDR2 is SASEGT. CDR3 loop: CASSTRQGGAGELFF. CDR3 nucleotides: TGTGCCAGCAGTACCAGACAGGGGGGCGCCGGGGAGCTGTTTTTT.

The genes are TRBV5-8 and TRBJ1-5; TRBD1 is a possible D gene (6 bases). The CDR3 runs 18 residues. The ends were cut back, 0 bases at V and 3 bases at J, with 19 bases in the middle. CDR1 is SGHTS, CDR2 YDEGEE, per germline. CDR3 bases: TGTGCCAGCAGCTTGGGCCCTATAAAGGGGGGGGACAATCAGCCCCAGCATTTT. This sequence encodes CASSLGPIKGGDNQPQHF.

In this sample, this clonotype turned up a few times. V usage is TRBV15 and J usage is TRBJ1-5; possible D gene TRBD1, 6 bases. Germline CDR1 reads LNHNV; CDR2 reads YYDKDF (reference sequence). The CDR3 consists of 15 residues. Trimming took off 0 bases at V and 1 base at J, with 7 bases between the two ends. The CDR3 region is CATSREGQSNQPQHF. The CDR3 DNA is TGTGCCACCAGCAGAGAAGGACAGAGCAATCAGCCCCAGCATTTT. Based on the CDR3 plus reference TRBV15 and TRBJ1-5, the full variable domain is DAMVIQNPRYQVTQFGKPVTLSCSQTLNHNVMYWYQQKSSQAPKLLFHYYDKDFNNEADTPDNFQSRRPNTSFCFLDIRSPGLGDTAMYLCATSREGQSNQPQHFGDGTRLSIL.

This clonotype came up a few times. V usage is TRBV7-2 and J usage is TRBJ1-3; D is unresolved. The CDR3 contains 15 residues. Germline CDR1 SGHTA, CDR2 FQGNSA. V lost 1 base and J lost 0, with 7 bases in between. The CDR3 is CASSLDSVSGNTIYF. As DNA, the CDR3 is TGTGCCAGCAGCTTAGACAGCGTCTCTGGAAACACCATATATTTT.

This clonotype was counted between two and nine times. The genes are TRBV19 and TRBJ1-3; D may be TRBD1 (5 bases). V was shortened by 5 bases and J by 0 bases, with 11 bases between the two germline ends. CDR3 length: 15 residues. CDR1 is LNHDA and CDR2 is SQIVND in the germline V gene (reference sequence). The CDR3 is CASSARQYSGNTIYF. The CDR3 nucleotides read TGTGCCAGTAGTGCCAGACAGTACTCTGGAAACACCATATATTTT. The full variable domain, in which reference TRBV19 and TRBJ1-3 provide the parts outside the CDR3, is DGGITQSPKYLFRKEGQNVTLSCEQNLNHDAMYWYRQDPGQGLRLIYYSQIVNDFQKGDIAEGYSVSREKKESFPLTVTSAQKNPTAFYLCASSARQYSGNTIYFGEGSWLTVV.

The chain links TRBV5-1 to TRBJ1-4, with D maybe TRBD1 (5 bases). The CDR3 runs to 15 residues. The V gene lost 3 bases and the J gene lost 3 bases, with 12 bases spanning the gap. Germline loops: CDR1 SGHRS, CDR2 YFSETQ. CDR3 sequence: CASSSKGSPNEKLFF. Here the CDR3 DNA reads TGCGCCAGCAGCTCCAAGGGGAGCCCTAATGAAAAACTGTTTTTT.

The chain combines TRBV2 with TRBJ1-1, with D uncertain. The V end lost 2 bases, the J end lost 11 bases, and 18 bases lay between the germline ends. Germline-derived CDR1 and CDR2 are SNHLY and FYNNEI. The CDR3 loop spans 14 amino acids. CDR3 region: CASSESGPKVGAFF. In DNA, the CDR3 is TGTGCCAGCAGTGAATCCGGACCCAAGGTCGGGGCTTTCTTT.

The genes are TRBV20-1 and TRBJ2-5; 9 bases agree with TRBD1. The CDR3 covers 18 residues. Unmatched junction bases numbered 22, after V lost 3 bases and J lost 8 bases. Germline V gene lookup returns CDR1 DFQATT and CDR2 SNEGSKA (reference sequence). For the CDR3, the DNA is TGCAGTGCTAGGGCCAGGCAGGTCACCGGGACAGGGAGGATAACCCAGTACTTC. Translation: CSARARQVTGTGRITQYF.